This TCR beta chain originates from a study of identical twins. Ten or more counts support this clonotype. TCRdb used MiXCR to reprocess the 5' RACE reads, holding one entry per CDR3 protein. Here the sample spans over 500,000 distinct CDR3 sequences, 20% to 25% being singletons. J was trimmed by 6 bases and V by 6 bases; bases with no gene match: 8. This CDR3 contains 13 residues. Per germline, CDR1 DFQATT and CDR2 SNEGSKA (reference sequence). The sample was also linked to a second study, of T cells expressing NK-cell markers.

The clonotype comes from a young woman in good health. The gene calls are TRBV20-1 and TRBJ1-2; TRBD1 matches at 9 bases. The specimen sequenced was CD4+ T cells sorted from blood. CDR3 amino acids: CSALRDRVDGYTF. The CDR3 DNA reads as TGCAGTGCCCTCCGGGACAGGGTGGATGGCTACACCTTC.